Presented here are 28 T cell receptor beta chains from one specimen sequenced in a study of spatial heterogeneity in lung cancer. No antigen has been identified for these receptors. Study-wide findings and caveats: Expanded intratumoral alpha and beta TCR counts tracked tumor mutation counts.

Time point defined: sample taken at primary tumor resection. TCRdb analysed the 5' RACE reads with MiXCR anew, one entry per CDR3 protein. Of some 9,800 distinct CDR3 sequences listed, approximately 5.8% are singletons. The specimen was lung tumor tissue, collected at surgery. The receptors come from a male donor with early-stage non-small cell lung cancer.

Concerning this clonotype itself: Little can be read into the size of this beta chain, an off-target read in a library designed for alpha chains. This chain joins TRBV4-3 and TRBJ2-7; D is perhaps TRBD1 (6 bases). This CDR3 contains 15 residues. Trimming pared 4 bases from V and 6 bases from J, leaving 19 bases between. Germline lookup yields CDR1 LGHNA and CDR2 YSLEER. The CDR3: CASSLRSVQGGEQYF. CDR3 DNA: TGCGCCAGCAGCCTTAGAAGCGTTCAAGGGGGCGAGCAGTACTTC.

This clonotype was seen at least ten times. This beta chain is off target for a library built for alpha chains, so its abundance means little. The CDR3 loop reads CASSASGVGELFF. The CDR3 nucleotides are TGTGCCAGCAGCGCCTCAGGGGTCGGGGAGCTGTTTTTT. The chain recombines TRBV9 with TRBJ2-2, with D possibly being TRBD1 (6 bases). V lost 3 bases to trimming and J lost 7 bases, with 10 bases between them. Germline V gene lookup returns CDR1 SGDLS and CDR2 YYNGEE. This CDR3 is built from 13 residues.

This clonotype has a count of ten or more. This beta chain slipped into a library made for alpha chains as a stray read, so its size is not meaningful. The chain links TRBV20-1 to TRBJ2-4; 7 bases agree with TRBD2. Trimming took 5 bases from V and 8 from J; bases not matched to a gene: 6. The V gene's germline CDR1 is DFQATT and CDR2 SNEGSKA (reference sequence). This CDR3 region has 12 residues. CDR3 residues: CSARAGIDIQYF. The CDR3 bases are TGCAGTGCTCGAGCGGGAATAGACATTCAGTACTTC.

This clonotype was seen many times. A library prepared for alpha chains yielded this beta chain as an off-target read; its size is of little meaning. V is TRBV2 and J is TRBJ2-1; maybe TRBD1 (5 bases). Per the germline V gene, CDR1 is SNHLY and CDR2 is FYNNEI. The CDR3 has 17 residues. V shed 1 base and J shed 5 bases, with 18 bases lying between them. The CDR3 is CASSEGVGREIHNEQFF. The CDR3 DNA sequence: TGTGCCAGCAGTGAAGGGGTGGGCAGGGAAATCCACAATGAGCAGTTCTTC.

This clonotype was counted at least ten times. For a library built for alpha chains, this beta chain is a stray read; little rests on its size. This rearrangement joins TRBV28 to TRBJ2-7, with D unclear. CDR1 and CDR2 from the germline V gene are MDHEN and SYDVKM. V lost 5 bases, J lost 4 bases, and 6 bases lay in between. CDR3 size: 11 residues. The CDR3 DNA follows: TGTGCCAGCAGTCGCCAGTACGAGCAGTACGTC. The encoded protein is CASSRQYEQYV.

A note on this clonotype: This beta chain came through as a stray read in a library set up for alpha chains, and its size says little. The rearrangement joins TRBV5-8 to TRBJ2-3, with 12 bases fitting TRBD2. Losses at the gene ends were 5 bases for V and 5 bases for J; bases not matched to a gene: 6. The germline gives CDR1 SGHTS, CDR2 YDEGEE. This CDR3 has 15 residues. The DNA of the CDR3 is TGTGCCAGCAGTCCCGGACTAGCGGGACGAGATACGCAGTATTTT. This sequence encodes CASSPGLAGRDTQYF.

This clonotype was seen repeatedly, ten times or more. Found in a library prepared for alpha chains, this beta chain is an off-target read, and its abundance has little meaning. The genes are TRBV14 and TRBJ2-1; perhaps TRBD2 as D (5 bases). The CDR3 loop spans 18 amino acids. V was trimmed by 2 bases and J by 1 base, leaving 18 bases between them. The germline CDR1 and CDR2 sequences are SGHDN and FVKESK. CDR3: CASSQLKIGVPSYNEQFF. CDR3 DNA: TGTGCCAGCAGCCAACTCAAAATCGGGGTCCCGTCCTACAATGAGCAGTTCTTC. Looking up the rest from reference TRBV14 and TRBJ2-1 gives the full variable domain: EAGVTQFPSHSVIEKGQTVTLRCDPISGHDNLYWYRRVMGKEIKFLLHFVKESKQDESGMPNNRFLAERTGGTYSTLKVQPAELEDSGVYFCASSQLKIGVPSYNEQFFGPGTRLTVL.

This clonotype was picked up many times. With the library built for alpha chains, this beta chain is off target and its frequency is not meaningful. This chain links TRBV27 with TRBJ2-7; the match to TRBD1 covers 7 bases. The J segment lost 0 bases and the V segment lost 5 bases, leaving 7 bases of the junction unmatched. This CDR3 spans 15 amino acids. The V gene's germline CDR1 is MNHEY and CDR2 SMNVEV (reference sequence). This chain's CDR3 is CASSPGTAASYEQYF. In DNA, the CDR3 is TGTGCCAGCAGTCCCGGGACAGCCGCCTCCTACGAGCAGTACTTC.

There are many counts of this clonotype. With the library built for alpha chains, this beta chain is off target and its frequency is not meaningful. Here the CDR3 DNA reads TGTGCCACCAGTGTTTTCAAGGGTGGGGTTCACACCGGGGAGCTGTTTTTT. This codes for CATSVFKGGVHTGELFF. The chain combines TRBV24-1 with TRBJ2-2; no firm D call. Germline CDR1 is KGHDR and CDR2 is SFDVKD. The CDR3 extends over 17 amino acids. Trimming shortened V by 5 bases and J by 3 bases, and 18 bases separated the two germline ends.

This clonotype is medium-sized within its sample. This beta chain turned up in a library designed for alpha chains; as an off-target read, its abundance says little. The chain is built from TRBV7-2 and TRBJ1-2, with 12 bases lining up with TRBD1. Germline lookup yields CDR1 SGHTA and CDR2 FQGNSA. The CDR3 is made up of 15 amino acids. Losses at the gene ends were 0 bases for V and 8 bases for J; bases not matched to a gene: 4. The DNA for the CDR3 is TGTGCCAGCAGCTTAGCTGGGACAGGGGGCCGGGGCTACACCTTC. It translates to CASSLAGTGGRGYTF.

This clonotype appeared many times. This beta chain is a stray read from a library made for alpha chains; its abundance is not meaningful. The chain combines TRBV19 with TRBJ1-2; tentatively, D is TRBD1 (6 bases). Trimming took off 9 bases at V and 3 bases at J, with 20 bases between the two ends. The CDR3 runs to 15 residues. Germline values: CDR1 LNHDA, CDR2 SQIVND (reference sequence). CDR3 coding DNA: TGTGCCAGCCAACACCCCAGGGGAAGTGACTATGGCTACACCTTC. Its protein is CASQHPRGSDYGYTF.

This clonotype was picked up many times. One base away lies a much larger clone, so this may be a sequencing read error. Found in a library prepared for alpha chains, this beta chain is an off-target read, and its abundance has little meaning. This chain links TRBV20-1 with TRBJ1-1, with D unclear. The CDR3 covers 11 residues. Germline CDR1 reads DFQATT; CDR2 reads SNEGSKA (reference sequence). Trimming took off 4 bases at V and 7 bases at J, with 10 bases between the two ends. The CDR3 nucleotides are TGCAGTGCTACCCGGACGGATGAAGCTTTCTTT. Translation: CSATRTDEAFF.

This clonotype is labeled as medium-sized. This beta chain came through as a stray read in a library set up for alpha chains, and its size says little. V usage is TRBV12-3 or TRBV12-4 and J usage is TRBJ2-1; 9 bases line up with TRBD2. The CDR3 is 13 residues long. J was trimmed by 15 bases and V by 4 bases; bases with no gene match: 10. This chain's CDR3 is CASSSLLAGGVFF. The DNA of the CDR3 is TGTGCCAGCAGTTCCTTATTGGCGGGAGGGGTGTTCTTC.

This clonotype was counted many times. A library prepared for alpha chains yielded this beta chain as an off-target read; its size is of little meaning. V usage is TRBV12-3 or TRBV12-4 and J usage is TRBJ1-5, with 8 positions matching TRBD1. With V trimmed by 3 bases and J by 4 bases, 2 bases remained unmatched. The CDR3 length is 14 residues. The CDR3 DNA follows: TGTGCCAGCAGTTTGGGACAGGCAAATCAGCCCCAGCATTTT. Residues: CASSLGQANQPQHF.

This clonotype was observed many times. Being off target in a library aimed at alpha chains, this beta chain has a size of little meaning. The CDR3 region has the DNA TGTGCCAGCAGTTCCCGGGCCAAGAGTTGGGATACGCAGTATTTT. Translated: CASSSRAKSWDTQYF. The chain has TRBV6-9 and TRBJ2-3; D is unresolved. Germline lookup yields CDR1 MNHGY and CDR2 SVAAGI. Deletions cut 4 bases from V and 6 bases from J, with 17 bases between. This CDR3 has 15 amino acids.

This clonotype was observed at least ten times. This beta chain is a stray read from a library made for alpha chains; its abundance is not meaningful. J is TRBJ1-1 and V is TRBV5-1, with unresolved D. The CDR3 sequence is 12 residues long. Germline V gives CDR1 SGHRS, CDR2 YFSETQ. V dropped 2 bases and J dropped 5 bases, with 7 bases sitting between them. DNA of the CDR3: TGCGCCAGCAGCTTTTCCAAAACTGAAGCTTTCTTT. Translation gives CASSFSKTEAFF.

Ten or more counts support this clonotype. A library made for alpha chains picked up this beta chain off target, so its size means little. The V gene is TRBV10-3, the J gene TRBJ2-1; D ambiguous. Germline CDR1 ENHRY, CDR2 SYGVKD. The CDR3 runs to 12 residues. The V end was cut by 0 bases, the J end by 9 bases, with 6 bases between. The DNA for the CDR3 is TGTGCCATCAGTGAGTCGGAATCTGAGCAGTTCTTC. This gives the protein CAISESESEQFF.

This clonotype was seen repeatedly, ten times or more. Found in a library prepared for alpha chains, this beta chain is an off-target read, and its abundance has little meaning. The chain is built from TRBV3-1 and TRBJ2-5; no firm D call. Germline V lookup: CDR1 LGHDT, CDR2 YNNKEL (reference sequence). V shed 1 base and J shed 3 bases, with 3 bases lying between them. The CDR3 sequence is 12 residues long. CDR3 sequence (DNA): TGTGCCAGCAGCCAAGTGAAAGAGACCCAGTACTTC. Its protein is CASSQVKETQYF.

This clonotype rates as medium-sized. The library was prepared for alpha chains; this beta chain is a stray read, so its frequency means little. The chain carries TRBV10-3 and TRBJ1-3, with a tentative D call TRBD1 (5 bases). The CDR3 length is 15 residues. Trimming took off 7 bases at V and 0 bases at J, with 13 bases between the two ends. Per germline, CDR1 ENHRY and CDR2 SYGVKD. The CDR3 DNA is TGTGCCATCACTCTATCAGGGATCTCTGGAAACACCATATATTTT. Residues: CAITLSGISGNTIYF.

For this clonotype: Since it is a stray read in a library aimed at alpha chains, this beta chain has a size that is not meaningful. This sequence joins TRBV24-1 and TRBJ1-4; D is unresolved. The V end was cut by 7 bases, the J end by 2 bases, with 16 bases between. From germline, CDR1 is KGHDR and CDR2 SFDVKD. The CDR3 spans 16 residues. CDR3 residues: CATRPSGVRTNEKLFF. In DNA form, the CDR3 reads TGTGCCACCAGGCCATCTGGGGTGAGGACTAATGAAAAACTGTTTTTT.

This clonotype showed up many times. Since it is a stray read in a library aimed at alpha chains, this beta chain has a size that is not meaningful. CDR3 sequence reads: CASSQDRGLYYGYTF. The CDR3 DNA sequence: TGCGCCAGCAGCCAAGATAGGGGACTGTACTATGGCTACACCTTC. The chain is built from TRBV4-1 and TRBJ1-2; perhaps TRBD1 as D (5 bases). V was shortened by 0 bases and J by 3 bases, with 11 bases between the two germline ends. The CDR3 sequence is 15 residues long. Germline values: CDR1 MGHRA, CDR2 YSYEKL.

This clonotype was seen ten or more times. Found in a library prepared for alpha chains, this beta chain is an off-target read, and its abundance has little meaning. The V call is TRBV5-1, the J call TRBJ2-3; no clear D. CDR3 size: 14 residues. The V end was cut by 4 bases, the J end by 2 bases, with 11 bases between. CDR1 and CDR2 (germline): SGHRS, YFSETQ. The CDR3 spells CASSGFSNTDTQYF. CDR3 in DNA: TGCGCCAGCAGCGGATTTTCCAACACAGATACGCAGTATTTT.

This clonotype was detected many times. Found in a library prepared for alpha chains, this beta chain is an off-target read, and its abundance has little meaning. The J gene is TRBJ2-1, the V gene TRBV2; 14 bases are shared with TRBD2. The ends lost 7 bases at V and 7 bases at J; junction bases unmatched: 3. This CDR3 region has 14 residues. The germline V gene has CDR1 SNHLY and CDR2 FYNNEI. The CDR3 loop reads CASIRLAGGNEQFF. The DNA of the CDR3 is TGTGCCAGCATTCGACTAGCGGGAGGGAATGAGCAGTTCTTC.

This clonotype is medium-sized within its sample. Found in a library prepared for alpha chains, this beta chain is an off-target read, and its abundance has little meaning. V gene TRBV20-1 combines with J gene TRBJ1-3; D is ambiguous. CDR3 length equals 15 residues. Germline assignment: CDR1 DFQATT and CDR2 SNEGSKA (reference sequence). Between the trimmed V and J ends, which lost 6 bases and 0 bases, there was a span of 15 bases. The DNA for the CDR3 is TGCAGTGCCTCTGGTGGCAGCCTCTCTGGAAACACCATATATTTT. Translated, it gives CSASGGSLSGNTIYF.

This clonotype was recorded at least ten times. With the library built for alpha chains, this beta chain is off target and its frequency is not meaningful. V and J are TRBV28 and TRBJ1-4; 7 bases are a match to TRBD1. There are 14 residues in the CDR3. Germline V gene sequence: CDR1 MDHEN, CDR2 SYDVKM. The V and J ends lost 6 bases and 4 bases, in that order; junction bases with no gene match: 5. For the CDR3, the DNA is TGTGCCAGCAGACCAGGGGGAATTAATGAAAAACTGTTTTTT. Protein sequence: CASRPGGINEKLFF.

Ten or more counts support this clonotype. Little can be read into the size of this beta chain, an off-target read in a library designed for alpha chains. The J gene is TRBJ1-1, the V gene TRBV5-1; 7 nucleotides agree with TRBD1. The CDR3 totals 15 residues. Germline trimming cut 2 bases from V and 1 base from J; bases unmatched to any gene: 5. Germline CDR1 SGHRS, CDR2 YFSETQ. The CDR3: CASSLLSGGNTEAFF. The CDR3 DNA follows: TGCGCCAGCAGCTTATTGTCAGGGGGGAACACTGAAGCTTTCTTT.

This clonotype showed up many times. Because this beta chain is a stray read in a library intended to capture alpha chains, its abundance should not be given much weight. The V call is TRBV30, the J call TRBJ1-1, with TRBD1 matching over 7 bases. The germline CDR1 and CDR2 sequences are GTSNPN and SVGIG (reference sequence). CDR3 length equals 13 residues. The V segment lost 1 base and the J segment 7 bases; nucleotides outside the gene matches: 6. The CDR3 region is CAWSEDRPHEAFF. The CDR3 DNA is TGTGCCTGGAGTGAGGACAGGCCTCATGAAGCTTTCTTT. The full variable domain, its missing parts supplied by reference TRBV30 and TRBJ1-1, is SQTIHQWPATLVQPVGSPLSLECTVEGTSNPNLYWYRQAAGRGLQLLFYSVGIGQISSEVPQNLSASRPQDRQFILSSKKLLLSDSGFYLCAWSEDRPHEAFFGQGTRLTVV.

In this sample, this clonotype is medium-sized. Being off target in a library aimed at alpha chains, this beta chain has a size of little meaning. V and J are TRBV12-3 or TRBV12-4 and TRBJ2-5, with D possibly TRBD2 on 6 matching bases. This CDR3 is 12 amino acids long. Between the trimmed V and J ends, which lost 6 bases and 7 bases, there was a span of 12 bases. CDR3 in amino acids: CASRGTVGTQYF. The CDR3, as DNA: TGTGCCAGCAGGGGGACTGTCGGGACCCAGTACTTC.